The clone carrying this T cell receptor (beta chain) occurred many times. Its specificity is unknown. This sample was included in a study of breast tumors, draining lymph nodes, adjacent tissues. The study, taken as a whole, reports: Compared with basal-like, luminal-like tumors shared significantly more repertoire with nontumor tissue. Tumor TCR diversity was below lymph nodes but above nontumor tissue. That most tumor T cells come from lymph nodes remained unproven.

Breast cancer patients provided tissue from their axillary draining lymph nodes. From the multiplex PCR reads, TCRdb called clonotypes with MiXCR, one entry per CDR3 protein. This sample carries some 110,000 distinct CDR3 sequences, more than 30% of them seen once, and the ten largest clones take approximately 5%. The clonotype originates from a female donor with breast cancer. Some clones in this sample may be carry-over from other donors' samples. Source material: axillary lymph node tissue.

The CDR3 protein is CASSRTVTGEYNEQFF. CDR3 nucleotide sequence: TGCGCCAGCAGCCGCACCGTGACGGGGGAATACAATGAGCAGTTCTTC. V gene TRBV4-3 combines with J gene TRBJ2-1; tentatively, D is TRBD2 (6 bases). V lost 4 bases and J lost 4, with 17 bases in between. CDR1 and CDR2 from the germline V gene are LGHNA and YSLEER. The CDR3 covers 16 residues.